Listed here are 27 T cell receptor beta chains from one sample, sequenced in a study of T-cell reconstitution after alpha-beta-depleted transplantation in children. Unique molecular identifiers were used to barcode this TCRbeta library. One entry per CDR3 protein, called by TCRdb with MiXCR from the PCR reads. The sample consists of some 400,000 distinct CDR3 sequences, around 21% of them appearing once. The starting material was PBMCs from the stem cell graft donor, obtained from the stem cell graft. These receptors came from a human donor who donated a stem cell graft to a child with acute myeloid leukemia.

This clonotype occurred many times. Here the CDR3 DNA reads TGCAGCGTTGAGGGGGTATCGGGAGTGTCAGATACGCAGTATTTT. Its translation: CSVEGVSGVSDTQYF. This chain joins TRBV29-1 and TRBJ2-3, with D perhaps matching TRBD2 (6 bases). The germline CDR1 and CDR2 sequences are SQVTM and ANQGSEA. V dropped 3 bases and J dropped 4 bases, with 17 bases sitting between them. The CDR3 runs to 15 residues.

Many counts were recorded for this clonotype. The chain uses TRBV12-3 or TRBV12-4 and TRBJ2-3; 7 positions match TRBD2. V was pared by 1 base and J by 2 bases, with 6 bases of the junction left unmatched. This CDR3 contains 16 residues. CDR3 loop: CASSLGPSGNTDTQYF. CDR3 sequence (DNA): TGTGCCAGCAGTTTAGGTCCTAGCGGTAACACAGATACGCAGTATTTT.

Many counts were recorded for this clonotype. The V gene is TRBV7-2, the J gene TRBJ1-6, with TRBD1 matching over 9 bases. The germline gives CDR1 SGHTA, CDR2 FQGNSA. The CDR3 length is 16 residues. Trimming cost V 4 bases and J 7 bases; bases outside gene matches: 8. This CDR3 is CASSWGQGGPNSPLHF. The CDR3 DNA reads TGTGCCAGCAGCTGGGGACAGGGTGGTCCCAATTCACCCCTCCACTTT.

This clonotype was detected many times. The rearrangement links TRBV29-1 to TRBJ2-7; 7 bases align to TRBD1. Trimming at V came to 2 bases and at J to 4 bases, leaving 2 bases not matched to a gene. CDR3 length: 12 amino acids. In germline, CDR1 is SQVTM, CDR2 ANQGSEA. The CDR3 spells CSVEIQGYEQYF. The DNA of the CDR3 is TGCAGCGTTGAAATACAGGGGTACGAGCAGTACTTC.

This clonotype was detected only a few times. This chain connects TRBV24-1 to TRBJ2-7, with D maybe TRBD1 (5 bases). The germline V gene has CDR1 KGHDR and CDR2 SFDVKD. CDR3 length: 14 amino acids. The V end lost 2 bases, the J end lost 2 bases, and 9 bases lay between the germline ends. Here the CDR3 reads CATSDSDTTYEQYF. The DNA for the CDR3 is TGTGCCACCAGTGATTCGGACACCACCTACGAGCAGTACTTC.

This clonotype has ten or more counts. The chain combines TRBV6-5 with TRBJ2-6; 9 bases are shared with TRBD1. J gave up 1 base and V 4 bases, and 2 bases lay outside the gene matches. This CDR3 spans 16 amino acids. Germline assignment: CDR1 MNHEY and CDR2 SVGAGI. The CDR3 spells CASSLGQGSGANVLTF. The CDR3 DNA reads as TGTGCCAGCAGTTTGGGACAGGGATCTGGGGCCAACGTCCTGACTTTC.

The chain uses TRBV5-5 and TRBJ2-3, with D maybe TRBD2 (6 bases). CDR1 is SGHKS, CDR2 YYEKEE, per germline (reference sequence). V lost 4 bases and J lost 4, with 16 bases in between. The CDR3 covers 15 residues. CDR3 protein: CASSRDSTSSDTQYF. CDR3 DNA sequence: TGTGCCAGCAGCCGGGACTCGACGTCGTCAGATACGCAGTATTTT. The variable domain in full, with the rest retrieved from reference TRBV5-5 and TRBJ2-3, is DAGVTQSPTHLIKTRGQQVTLRCSPISGHKSVSWYQQVLGQGPQFIFQYYEKEERGRGNFPDRFSARQFPNYSSELNVNALLLGDSALYLCASSRDSTSSDTQYFGPGTRLTVL.

The sample holds many counts of this clonotype. The rearrangement uses TRBV6-1 and TRBJ2-7; D might be TRBD2 (5 bases). V lost 4 bases, J lost 7 bases, and 17 bases lay in between. The CDR3 is 14 residues long. Germline CDR1 and CDR2: MNHNS and SASEGT. Here the CDR3 reads CASSAGISLQEQYF. The CDR3, as DNA: TGTGCCAGCAGTGCCGGGATCTCGCTTCAGGAGCAGTACTTC.

V usage is TRBV6-5 and J usage is TRBJ1-6; no clear D gene. Per germline, CDR1 MNHEY and CDR2 SVGAGI. V was shortened by 3 bases and J by 10 bases, with 16 bases between the two germline ends. The CDR3 extends over 15 amino acids. The CDR3 loop is CASSYQDPRGSPLHF. CDR3 sequence (DNA): TGTGCCAGCAGTTATCAGGATCCCCGGGGATCACCCCTCCACTTT.

In its sample, this clonotype was seen many times. The genes are TRBV29-1 and TRBJ2-1; TRBD2 aligns across 10 bases. After removal of 7 bases from V and 2 bases from J, the junction contained 5 bases not matched to a gene. Per the germline V gene, CDR1 is SQVTM and CDR2 is ANQGSEA. This CDR3 is built from 14 residues. CDR3 bases: TGCAGCGCAGTAGCGGGAGGTACCTACAATGAGCAGTTCTTC. This sequence encodes CSAVAGGTYNEQFF.

The sample holds a few counts of this clonotype. The chain is built from TRBV12-3 or TRBV12-4 and TRBJ1-2; no clear D. The ends were cut back, 3 bases at V and 8 bases at J, with 13 bases in the middle. This CDR3 has 13 amino acids. The CDR3 nucleotides read TGTGCCAGCAGTTTCAGTAGGGCCGAGGGCTACACCTTC. Amino acids: CASSFSRAEGYTF.

This clonotype came up many times. V and J are TRBV20-1 and TRBJ2-7; D is undetermined. Germline V gene data show CDR1 as DFQATT and CDR2 as SNEGSKA (reference sequence). Trimming removed 3 bases from V and 5 bases from J, with 5 bases in between. The CDR3 has 10 amino acids. In nucleotides, the CDR3 is TGCAGTGCTAGGGCCGACGAGCAGTACTTC. This gives the protein CSARADEQYF.

The chain recombines TRBV28 with TRBJ2-5; D is possibly TRBD2 (6 bases). V lost 4 bases to trimming and J lost 3 bases, with 18 bases between them. The CDR3 extends over 16 amino acids. Germline V CDR1 and CDR2: MDHEN, SYDVKM. CDR3 protein: CASSSGGAEEKETQYF. CDR3 coding DNA: TGTGCCAGCAGTTCAGGCGGGGCTGAAGAAAAAGAGACCCAGTACTTC. The full variable domain, rest sourced from reference TRBV28 and TRBJ2-5, is DVKVTQSSRYLVKRTGEKVFLECVQDMDHENMFWYRQDPGLGLRLIYFSYDVKMKEKGDIPEGYSVSREKKERFSLILESASTNQTSMYLCASSSGGAEEKETQYFGPGTRLLVL.

This clonotype was found a few times. The gene calls are TRBV4-2 and TRBJ2-1; D ambiguous. The CDR3 consists of 13 residues. V gave up 4 bases and J gave up 5 bases, with 9 bases separating them. The germline CDR1 and CDR2 sequences are LGHNA and YNFKEQ. The CDR3 nucleotides are TGTGCCAGCAGCCGCGCCCTCGACAATGAGCAGTTCTTC. Translated: CASSRALDNEQFF.

There are many counts of this clonotype. The chain carries TRBV12-3 or TRBV12-4 and TRBJ2-3; 11 positions agree with TRBD2. This CDR3 spans 17 amino acids. The junction had 15 bases not matched to a gene; V was cut back by 7 bases and J by 6 bases. In nucleotides, the CDR3 is TGTGCCAGCAATCGGCCCACGACTAGCGGGATTGGGGATACGCAGTATTTT. Translated, it gives CASNRPTTSGIGDTQYF.

In nucleotides, the CDR3 is TGTGCCAGCAGGGGACAGGGGAAAAATCAGCCCCAGCATTTT. Protein product: CASRGQGKNQPQHF. The rearrangement joins TRBV25-1 to TRBJ1-5; 10 bases are a match to TRBD1. V gave up 6 bases and J gave up 4 bases; unmatched junction bases: 3. CDR1 is MGHDK and CDR2 is SYGVNS in the germline V gene. The CDR3 is 14 residues long.

This rearrangement joins TRBV6-5 to TRBJ2-7, with D perhaps matching TRBD1 (5 bases). CDR1 is MNHEY, CDR2 SVGAGI, per germline. The CDR3 is made up of 12 amino acids. Deletions cut 6 bases from V and 3 bases from J, with 9 bases between. The CDR3 loop is CASRGPGYEQYF. CDR3 nucleotide sequence: TGTGCCAGCAGGGGGCCCGGCTACGAGCAGTACTTC.

This clonotype was recorded many times. The chain combines TRBV12-3 or TRBV12-4 with TRBJ2-5; 8 bases fit TRBD1. V was clipped by 6 bases and J by 0 bases; unmatched bases: 3. There are 14 residues in the CDR3. The CDR3 sequence is CASSTGGYQETQYF. CDR3 nucleotides: TGTGCCAGCAGCACAGGGGGATACCAAGAGACCCAGTACTTC.

The chain carries TRBV2 and TRBJ2-6; D gene uncertain. CDR3 length: 16 residues. Trimming removed 3 bases from V and 0 bases from J, with 9 bases in between. In germline, CDR1 is SNHLY, CDR2 FYNNEI. This chain's CDR3 is CASSDPRSSGANVLTF. The DNA of the CDR3 is TGTGCCAGCAGTGACCCCAGGAGCTCTGGGGCCAACGTCCTGACTTTC.

This clonotype occurred once. A much larger clone sits a single nucleotide away, making a read error possible. V usage is TRBV12-3 or TRBV12-4 and J usage is TRBJ2-7; TRBD1 matches 7 bases. This CDR3 region has 15 residues. V shed 5 bases and J 11 bases; nucleotides not matched to a gene: 18. CDR3 loop: CASSPRTGTVWAEYF. In DNA form, the CDR3 reads TGTGCCAGCAGTCCGCGCACCGGGACAGTTTGGGCCGAGTACTTC.

This clonotype has just a few counts. J is TRBJ1-2 and V is TRBV6-1; maybe TRBD1 (6 bases). Trimming removed 5 bases at V and 5 bases at J, with 24 bases between. The CDR3 covers 17 residues. Germline values: CDR1 MNHNS, CDR2 SASEGT. The DNA for the CDR3 is TGTGCCAGCAGTCAAAACCAGGAGAACAGGGCCTTTTATGGCTACACCTTC. Translation gives CASSQNQENRAFYGYTF.

This rearrangement joins TRBV29-1 to TRBJ2-7; 10 nucleotides match TRBD1. With V trimmed by 3 bases and J by 4 bases, 3 bases remained unmatched. Germline V gene lookup returns CDR1 SQVTM and CDR2 ANQGSEA. This CDR3 has 13 amino acids. In DNA, the CDR3 is TGCAGCGTTGAGACAGGGGGCGATTACGAGCAGTACTTC. This gives the protein CSVETGGDYEQYF.

The V and J genes are TRBV10-2 and TRBJ2-7; D might be TRBD2 (6 bases). CDR1 is WSHSY and CDR2 is SAAADI in the germline V gene. CDR3 length equals 16 residues. Trimming shortened V by 1 base and J by 2 bases, and 15 bases separated the two germline ends. The CDR3 DNA sequence: TGCGCCAGCAGTGAGTATTTAGCTAGCGAGACCTACGAGCAGTACTTC. As protein: CASSEYLASETYEQYF.

This clonotype was detected only a few times. The CDR3 loop reads CSARAWGDTEAFF. The CDR3 bases are TGCAGTGCTCGGGCGTGGGGGGACACTGAAGCTTTCTTT. The chain employs TRBV20-1 and TRBJ1-1, with a tentative D call TRBD1 (5 bases). The CDR3 spans 13 residues. V was trimmed by 5 bases and J by 3 bases, leaving 13 bases between them. Germline CDR1 DFQATT, CDR2 SNEGSKA (reference sequence).

This clonotype occurred a few times. The V gene is TRBV4-1, the J gene TRBJ2-7, with 8 positions matching TRBD1. The CDR3 covers 14 residues. Unmatched junction bases numbered 11, after V lost 7 bases and J lost 6 bases. CDR1 and CDR2 (germline): MGHRA, YSYEKL. For the CDR3, the DNA is TGCGCCAGCACCGGACAGGGCGGCCTTGGCGAGCAGTACTTC. Amino acids: CASTGQGGLGEQYF.

This clonotype appeared a few times. The chain joins TRBV12-3 or TRBV12-4 to TRBJ2-6, with a possible D match to TRBD1 (6 bases). Trimming shortened V by 6 bases and J by 1 base, and 16 bases separated the two germline ends. The CDR3 contains 17 residues. CDR3 bases: TGTGCCAGCAGGCGGACAGCGACAATATCTGGGGCCAACGTCCTGACTTTC. Protein sequence: CASRRTATISGANVLTF.

This sequence joins TRBV11-1 and TRBJ2-3; 9 bases map to TRBD2. Per the germline V gene, CDR1 is SGHAT and CDR2 is FQDESV (reference sequence). V shed 2 bases and J 5 bases; nucleotides not matched to a gene: 14. This CDR3 region has 18 residues. CDR3 protein: CASSLSTGAGGPGDTQYF. The CDR3 nucleotides read TGTGCCAGCAGCTTATCGACAGGCGCGGGAGGGCCCGGAGATACGCAGTATTTT.